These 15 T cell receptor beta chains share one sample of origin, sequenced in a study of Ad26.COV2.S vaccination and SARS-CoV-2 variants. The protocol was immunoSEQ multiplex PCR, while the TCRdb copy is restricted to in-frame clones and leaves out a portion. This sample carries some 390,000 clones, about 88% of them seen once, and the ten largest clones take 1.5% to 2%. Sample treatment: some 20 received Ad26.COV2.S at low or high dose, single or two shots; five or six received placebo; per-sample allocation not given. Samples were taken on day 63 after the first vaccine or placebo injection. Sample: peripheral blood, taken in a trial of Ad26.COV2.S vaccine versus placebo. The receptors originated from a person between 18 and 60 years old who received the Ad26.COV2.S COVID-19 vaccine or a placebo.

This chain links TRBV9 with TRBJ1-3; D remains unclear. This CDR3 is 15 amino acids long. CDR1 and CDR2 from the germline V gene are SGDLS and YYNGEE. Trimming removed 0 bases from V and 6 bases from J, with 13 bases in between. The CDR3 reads CASSVEIAAENTIYF. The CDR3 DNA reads TGTGCCAGCAGCGTAGAGATCGCAGCGGAAAACACCATATATTTT. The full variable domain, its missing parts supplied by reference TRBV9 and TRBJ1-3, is DSGVTQTPKHLITATGQRVTLRCSPRSGDLSVYWYQQSLDQGLQFLIQYYNGEERAKGNILERFSAQQFPDLHSELNLSSLELGDSALYFCASSVEIAAENTIYFGEGSWLTVV.

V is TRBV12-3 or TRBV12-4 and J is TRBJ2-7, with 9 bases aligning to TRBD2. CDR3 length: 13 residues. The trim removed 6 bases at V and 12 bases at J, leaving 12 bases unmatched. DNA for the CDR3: TGTGCCAGCAGCCCTAGCGGGAAAATGAGGAGGTACTTC. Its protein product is CASSPSGKMRRYF.

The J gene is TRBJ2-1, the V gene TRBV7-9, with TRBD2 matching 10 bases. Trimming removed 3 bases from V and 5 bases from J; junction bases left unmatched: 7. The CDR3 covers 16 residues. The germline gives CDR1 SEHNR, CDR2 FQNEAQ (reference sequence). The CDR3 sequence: CASSFIRTSGNNEQFF. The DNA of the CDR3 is TGTGCCAGCAGCTTTATCCGGACTAGCGGAAACAATGAGCAGTTCTTC.

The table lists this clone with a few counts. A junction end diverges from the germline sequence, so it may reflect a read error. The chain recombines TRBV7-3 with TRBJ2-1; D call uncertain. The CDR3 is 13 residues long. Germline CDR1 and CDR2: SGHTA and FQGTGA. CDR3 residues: CASSLIIYDEQFF. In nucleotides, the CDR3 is TGTGCCAGCAGCTTAATTATCTACGATGAGCAGTTCTTC.

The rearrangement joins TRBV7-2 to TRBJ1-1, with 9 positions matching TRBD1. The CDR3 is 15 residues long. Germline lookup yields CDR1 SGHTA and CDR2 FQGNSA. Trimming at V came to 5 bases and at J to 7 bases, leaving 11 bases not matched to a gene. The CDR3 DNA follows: TGTGCCAGCAGCCCCGGGACAGGGAGGGTAAATGAAGCTTTCTTT. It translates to CASSPGTGRVNEAFF.

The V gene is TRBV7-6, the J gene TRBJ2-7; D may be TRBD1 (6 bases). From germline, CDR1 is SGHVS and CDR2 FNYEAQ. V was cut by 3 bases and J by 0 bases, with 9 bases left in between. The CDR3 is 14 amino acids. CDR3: CASSLDSLSYEQYF. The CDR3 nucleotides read TGTGCCAGCAGCTTGGACAGTCTCTCCTACGAGCAGTACTTC. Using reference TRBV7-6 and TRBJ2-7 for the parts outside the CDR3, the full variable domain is GAGVSQSPRYKVTKRGQDVALRCDPISGHVSLYWYRQALGQGPEFLTYFNYEAQQDKSGLPNDRFSAERPEGSISTLTIQRTEQRDSAMYRCASSLDSLSYEQYFGPGTRLTVT.

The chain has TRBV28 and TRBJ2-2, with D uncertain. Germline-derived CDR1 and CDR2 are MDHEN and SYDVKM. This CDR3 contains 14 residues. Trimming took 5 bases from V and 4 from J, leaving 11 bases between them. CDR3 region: CASSRIEVTGELFF. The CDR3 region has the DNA TGTGCCAGCAGTCGAATAGAGGTCACCGGGGAGCTGTTTTTT.

The CDR3 bases are TGTGCCAGCAGCGCCTCAGGGAAGGATGGCTACACCTTC. It specifies CASSASGKDGYTF. The rearrangement uses TRBV7-2 and TRBJ1-2; a weak D match, TRBD1 (5 bases). V was cut by 5 bases and J by 6 bases, with 13 bases left in between. Germline V gene lookup returns CDR1 SGHTA and CDR2 FQGNSA. The CDR3 sequence is 13 residues long.

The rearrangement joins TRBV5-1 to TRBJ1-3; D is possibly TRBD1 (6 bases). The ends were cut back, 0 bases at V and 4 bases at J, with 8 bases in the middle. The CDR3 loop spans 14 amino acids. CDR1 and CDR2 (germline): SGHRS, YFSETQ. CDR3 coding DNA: TGCGCCAGCAGCTTGGGGACAGCAGGAAACACCATATATTTT. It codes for CASSLGTAGNTIYF. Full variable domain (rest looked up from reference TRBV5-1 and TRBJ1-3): KAGVTQTPRYLIKTRGQQVTLSCSPISGHRSVSWYQQTPGQGLQFLFEYFSETQRNKGNFPGRFSGRQFSNSRSEMNVSTLELGDSALYLCASSLGTAGNTIYFGEGSWLTVV.

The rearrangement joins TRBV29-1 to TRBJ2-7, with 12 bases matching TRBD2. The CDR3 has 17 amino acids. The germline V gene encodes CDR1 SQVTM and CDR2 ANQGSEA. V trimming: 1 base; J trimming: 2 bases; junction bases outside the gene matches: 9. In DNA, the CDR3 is TGCAGCGTTGAAGCGTTGACTAGCGGGAGAAAAACCTACGAGCAGTACTTC. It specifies CSVEALTSGRKTYEQYF.

This CDR3 is CASSESTGGAREQYF. DNA of the CDR3: TGTGCCAGCAGTGAATCCACGGGGGGGGCCAGAGAACAGTACTTC. The chain links TRBV6-1 to TRBJ2-7; 8 bases align to TRBD2. This CDR3 contains 15 residues. Unmatched junction bases numbered 13, after V lost 2 bases and J lost 10 bases. CDR1 and CDR2 (germline): MNHNS, SASEGT.

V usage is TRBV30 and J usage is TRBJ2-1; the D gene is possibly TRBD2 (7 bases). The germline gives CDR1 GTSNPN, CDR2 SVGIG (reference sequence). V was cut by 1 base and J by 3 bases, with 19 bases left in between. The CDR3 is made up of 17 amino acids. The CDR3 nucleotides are TGTGCCTGGAGTGACCAGGGGCTAGCGGAGTTCTACAATGAGCAGTTCTTC. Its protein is CAWSDQGLAEFYNEQFF.

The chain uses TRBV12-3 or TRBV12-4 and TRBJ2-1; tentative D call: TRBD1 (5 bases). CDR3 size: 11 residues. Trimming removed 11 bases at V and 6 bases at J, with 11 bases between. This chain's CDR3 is CASGQFNEQFF. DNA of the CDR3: TGTGCCTCTGGACAATTCAATGAGCAGTTCTTC.

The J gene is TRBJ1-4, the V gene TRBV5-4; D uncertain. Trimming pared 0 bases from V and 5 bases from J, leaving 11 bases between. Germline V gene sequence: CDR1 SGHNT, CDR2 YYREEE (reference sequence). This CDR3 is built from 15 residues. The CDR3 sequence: CASSLGLVGNEKLFF. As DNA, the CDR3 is TGTGCCAGCAGCTTGGGCCTCGTGGGGAATGAAAAACTGTTTTTT.

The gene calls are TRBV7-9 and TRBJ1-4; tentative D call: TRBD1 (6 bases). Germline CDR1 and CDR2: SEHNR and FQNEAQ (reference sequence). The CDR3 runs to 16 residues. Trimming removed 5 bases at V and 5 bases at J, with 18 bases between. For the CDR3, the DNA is TGTGCCAGCAGCCCACCCTTCCGGGGGGGCAATGAAAAACTGTTTTTT. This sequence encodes CASSPPFRGGNEKLFF.